This T cell receptor (beta chain) was retrieved from a study of radiation and T cells in renal cell carcinoma. Study results and limitations: Without pretreatment biopsies, baseline tumor clonotype presence was undetermined. Top tumor clonotypes rose in blood 2 weeks post-radiation, then contracted.

The sample's time point: blood 2 weeks post-SBRT. Treatment noted: 15 Gy SBRT to primary tumor, nephrectomy 4 weeks later. Deletions cut 2 bases from V and 1 base from J, with 9 bases between. The CDR3 is made up of 15 amino acids. Looked up from germline, CDR1 is LNHDA and CDR2 is SQIVND (reference sequence). Clones were sequenced by immunoSEQ multiplex PCR, and TCRdb holds only the in-frame ones, with some missing. The sample holds about 49,000 clones, 80% seen once. A word on this clone: Its antigen is undetermined.

V gene TRBV19 combines with J gene TRBJ2-4; D is possibly TRBD1 (5 bases). This TCR came from a woman between 65 and 79 years old with renal cell carcinoma. The sample here was blood, taken from a patient whose treatment included radiotherapy and nephrectomy. CDR3 in amino acids: CASSIKGVAKNIQYF. CDR3 nucleotides: TGTGCCAGTAGTATAAAAGGGGTGGCCAAAAACATTCAGTACTTC.